The clone carrying this T cell receptor (beta chain) appeared once. The antigen remains undetermined. Looked up from germline, CDR1 is SGHRS and CDR2 is YFSETQ. J lost 8 bases, V lost 4 bases, and 15 bases had no gene match. The CDR3 has 16 residues. This sample was included in a study of cytomegalovirus exposure and HLA in healthy donors. Overall study: The same platform was used for the roughly 130 validation repertoires and the approximately 670 first-cohort repertoires, a later analysis reported.

Data came from immunoSEQ multiplex PCR; TCRdb stores just in-frame clones and leaves some out. Altogether under 400,000 clones are present, around 90% being singletons, with the ten largest covering around 0.88%. Study-wide results and caveats: Reports indicated that the classifier achieved high specificity and sensitivity in diagnosing cytomegalovirus status. Whilst most TCR sequences proved rare, a subset of public TCRs occurred across many donors.

The chain couples TRBV5-1 to TRBJ2-1; the match to TRBD2 covers 7 bases. The receptor comes from a man aged 25-45 years in good health and CMV-seronegative. The sequencing sample was made of PBMCs. In nucleotides, the CDR3 is TGCGCCAGCAGCGAATACAGGACTAGACTAGGGGATGAGCAGTTCTTC. Amino acids: CASSEYRTRLGDEQFF.